Reported below is one T cell receptor beta chain. This clonotype was detected many times. What this receptor recognizes is not known. Base quality data are lacking; no much larger clone is found one base away. Set within a cohort of healthcare workers in London, UK, this nested case-control study involved weekly PCR testing of nasopharyngeal swabs along with blood sampling. Healthcare workers were recruited during the week of the UK lockdown, between 23 and 31 March 2020, and followed weekly for up to roughly 15 weeks. The data derive from a study of early T cells in non-severe SARS-CoV-2 infection (dated by TCRdb to the early 2020s). About the study as a whole: Bulk RNA from unsorted whole blood was used for TCR sequencing, so alpha and beta chains could not be paired. Summary of the overall study and its limitations: VDJdb matching was skewed toward anti-spike CD8 responses and likely underestimated virus-specific expansions, missing private and CD4 specificities.

Library preparation was by 5' RACE. Sequencing used a NextSeq 500. In the TCR library protocol, unique molecular identifiers were attached to individual cDNA molecules to correct for PCR bias and sequencing error. TCR alpha and beta chains were both sequenced, and the abundances of alpha and beta sequences in each sample were closely correlated with each other. Under the source paper's analysis protocol: V gene, J gene and CDR3 annotation of TCR sequences was performed with Decombinator V4. TCRs were defined as expanded if a significant change between any two time points was detected under a Poisson model with p below 0.0001. Abundances of TCRs were expressed as counts per million after normalisation to the total number of TCRs sequenced in each sample. TRAV1-2 paired with TRAJ12, TRAJ20 or TRAJ33 defined MAIT TCRs, while TRAV10 paired with TRAJ18 defined iNKT TCRs. VDJdb, accessed 1 November 2021, was searched for CMV, EBV and SARS-CoV-2 annotated TCRs, with TCRs annotated for multiple antigens excluded. In-frame beta chains were kept once TCRdb had trimmed the public reads at Q25 with fastp and called clones with MiXCR. When rows share a CDR3 protein, they turn into one entry using the most common DNA and genes. TCRdb assigned the V and J calls; the authors' analysis was not used. This sample gives tens of thousands of distinct CDR3 sequences in total; roughly an eighth of them show up just once. In total, the top ten clones hold 1.3% of the sample.

From the cysteine up to the phenylalanine, the CDR3 has a length of 14 residues. The retained sequence is limited to the CDR3, 42 bases, with the frame set at the first base. The V and J ends are trimmed by 5 bases and 4 bases, leaving 11 bases between them. The germline V gene (reference sequence) provides CDR1 SEHNR and CDR2 FQNEAQ. Sequenced sample: whole blood. This sequence was found in an adult who was a healthcare worker with PCR-confirmed SARS-CoV-2 infection or an uninfected control (not recorded which). The sequence is built from TRBV7-9 and TRBJ2-2; no D gene can be assigned with confidence. For the CDR3, the sequence is CASSGPKGTGELFF. The DNA is as follows: TGTGCCAGCAGCGGACCCAAGGGCACCGGGGAGCTGTTTTTT.